This TCR beta chain was identified during a study of control samples from healthy donors and cancer patients. Trimming cost V 2 bases and J 5 bases, with 7 bases left between them. The CDR3 has 13 residues. The protocol was immunoSEQ multiplex PCR, while the TCRdb copy is restricted to in-frame clones and leaves out a portion. The data hold 70,000 or so clones, with roughly 89% observed a single time. The chain is built from TRBV12-3 or TRBV12-4 and TRBJ1-5; perhaps TRBD1 as D (5 bases). The source of this sequence is a man in his 60s with lung cancer. The sequencing sample was made of PBMCs. The CDR3 nucleotides are TGTGCCAGCAGTTTAATGGGGGATCAGCCCCAGCATTTT. As protein: CASSLMGDQPQHF.